Shown below are 31 T cell receptor beta chains from a single sample sequenced in a study of cytomegalovirus exposure and HLA in healthy donors. Researchers ran the PCR with 60 Vbeta and 13 Jbeta primers. Assay: immunoSEQ multiplex PCR; the TCRdb copy retains only in-frame clones and omits some. The sample consists of approximately 140,000 clones, about 79% of them appearing once. The specimen was PBMCs. These receptor sequences come from a male donor in good health and CMV-seronegative.

The chain has TRBV18 and TRBJ2-7; TRBD1 aligns across 10 bases. This CDR3 has 15 amino acids. Germline V gene data show CDR1 as KGHSH and CDR2 as LQKENI. Losses at the gene ends were 5 bases for V and 0 bases for J; bases not matched to a gene: 4. The CDR3, as DNA: TGTGCCAGCTCAGCGGGACAGGGGAGCTCCTACGAGCAGTACTTC. Translation: CASSAGQGSSYEQYF.

This chain connects TRBV7-6 to TRBJ1-3; D unresolved. Trimming took off 3 bases at V and 4 bases at J, with 10 bases between the two ends. The CDR3 is 14 residues long. Germline lookup yields CDR1 SGHVS and CDR2 FNYEAQ. The CDR3 bases are TGTGCCAGCAGCTTGCTTTCGGGGGGAAACACCATATATTTT. As protein: CASSLLSGGNTIYF.

The rearrangement links TRBV29-1 to TRBJ2-1; 7 bases line up with TRBD1. The germline V gene encodes CDR1 SQVTM and CDR2 ANQGSEA. V shed 8 bases, J shed 2 bases, and the junction held 12 bases outside the gene matches. The CDR3 runs to 15 residues. CDR3 in DNA: TGCAGCTCGCACAGGGGTGACGGACCCTACAATGAGCAGTTCTTC. Protein product: CSSHRGDGPYNEQFF.

This clone was seen just once. This chain joins TRBV18 and TRBJ2-1; 8 positions match TRBD2. Losses at the gene ends were 3 bases for V and 2 bases for J; bases not matched to a gene: 3. CDR1 is KGHSH and CDR2 is LQKENI in the germline V gene. This CDR3 is 15 amino acids long. CDR3 sequence reads: CASSPSGRAYNEQFF. In DNA form, the CDR3 reads TGTGCCAGCTCACCTTCCGGGAGGGCCTACAATGAGCAGTTCTTC.

This clone was detected only once. The rearrangement links TRBV9 to TRBJ2-1, with 8 bases matching TRBD1. V dropped 4 bases and J dropped 3; count of bases not matched to a gene: 3. The CDR3 runs to 14 residues. Germline loops: CDR1 SGDLS, CDR2 YYNGEE. The CDR3 here is CASSRQGLYNEQFF. CDR3 bases: TGTGCCAGCAGCCGACAGGGGCTCTACAATGAGCAGTTCTTC. Filled out from reference TRBV9 and TRBJ2-1, the complete variable domain reads DSGVTQTPKHLITATGQRVTLRCSPRSGDLSVYWYQQSLDQGLQFLIQYYNGEERAKGNILERFSAQQFPDLHSELNLSSLELGDSALYFCASSRQGLYNEQFFGPGTRLTVL.

V gene TRBV30 combines with J gene TRBJ1-1, with 9 bases aligning to TRBD1. V trimming: 6 bases; J trimming: 5 bases; junction bases outside the gene matches: 7. Germline loops: CDR1 GTSNPN, CDR2 SVGIG (reference sequence). The CDR3 has 13 amino acids. The CDR3 sequence is CACRGTGRTEAFF. As DNA, the CDR3 is TGTGCCTGCCGGGGGACAGGGAGGACTGAAGCTTTCTTT. The variable domain in full, with the rest retrieved from reference TRBV30 and TRBJ1-1, is SQTIHQWPATLVQPVGSPLSLECTVEGTSNPNLYWYRQAAGRGLQLLFYSVGIGQISSEVPQNLSASRPQDRQFILSSKKLLLSDSGFYLCACRGTGRTEAFFGQGTRLTVV.

The rearrangement joins TRBV4-1 to TRBJ2-7; 9 bases align to TRBD2. CDR3 length: 15 residues. Germline V gene data show CDR1 as MGHRA and CDR2 as YSYEKL. V gave up 4 bases and J gave up 0 bases; unmatched junction bases: 4. CDR3 coding DNA: TGCGCCAGCAGCCTTATAGCGGGGGCCTCCTACGAGCAGTACTTC. Encoded protein: CASSLIAGASYEQYF.

The chain joins TRBV7-8 to TRBJ1-4; no definite D call. Between the trimmed V and J ends, which lost 5 bases and 10 bases, there was a span of 14 bases. The germline CDR1 and CDR2 sequences are SGHVS and FQNEAQ. This CDR3 is built from 13 residues. Here the CDR3 reads CASSPRFYGKLFF. CDR3 in DNA: TGTGCCAGCAGCCCCCGGTTTTATGGAAAACTGTTTTTT.

This chain's CDR3 is CASSLDFPNTQYF. CDR3 in DNA: TGTGCCAGCAGCTTAGACTTCCCTAATACGCAGTATTTT. The chain has TRBV7-2 and TRBJ2-3; D remains ambiguous. CDR3 length: 13 amino acids. The germline V gene has CDR1 SGHTA and CDR2 FQGNSA. V was pared by 1 base and J by 7 bases, with 9 bases between.

This clone occurred a few times. The chain couples TRBV19 to TRBJ1-2; D is ambiguous. The CDR3 totals 12 residues. V lost 10 bases, J lost 10 bases, and 19 bases lay in between. Germline V gene data show CDR1 as LNHDA and CDR2 as SQIVND (reference sequence). The DNA for the CDR3 is TGTGCCACCGGACTGGGGATGACGCCCTACACCTTC. The encoded protein is CATGLGMTPYTF.

This clone was picked up one time. This sequence joins TRBV28 and TRBJ2-1; D is perhaps TRBD1 (6 bases). The CDR3 is 14 amino acids. The germline V and J ends were trimmed by 2 bases and 6 bases, with 11 bases remaining between them. Germline V lookup: CDR1 MDHEN, CDR2 SYDVKM. Here the CDR3 DNA reads TGTGCCAGCAGTTTAAACAGGGCGGGCAATGAGCAGTTCTTC. Its translation: CASSLNRAGNEQFF.

The chain recombines TRBV5-6 with TRBJ2-7, with 7 bases fitting TRBD2. Germline assignment: CDR1 SGHDT and CDR2 YYEEEE. CDR3 length: 15 amino acids. Trimming at V came to 2 bases and at J to 4 bases, leaving 9 bases not matched to a gene. This CDR3 reads CASSLAMGEGYEQYF. In DNA, the CDR3 is TGTGCCAGCAGCTTAGCCATGGGGGAGGGGTACGAGCAGTACTTC. The variable domain in full, completed from reference TRBV5-6 and TRBJ2-7, reads DAGVTQSPTHLIKTRGQQVTLRCSPKSGHDTVSWYQQALGQGPQFIFQYYEEEERQRGNFPDRFSGHQFPNYSSELNVNALLLGDSALYLCASSLAMGEGYEQYFGPGTRLTVT.

Worth noting for this clone: At one of its ends the junction is not consistent with the germline gene, which may arise from a read error. The chain uses TRBV6-1 and TRBJ1-2, with D possibly being TRBD1 (5 bases). This CDR3 spans 14 amino acids. The germline gives CDR1 MNHNS, CDR2 SASEGT. For the CDR3, the DNA is TGTGCCAGCAGTGATTTTGCAGGGAACTATGGCTACCCCTTC. Translated: CASSDFAGNYGYPF.

V and J are TRBV4-3 and TRBJ2-1; tentative D call: TRBD2 (6 bases). V was clipped by 4 bases and J by 2 bases, with 24 bases between them. This CDR3 is built from 19 residues. Germline V CDR1 and CDR2: LGHNA, YSLEER. CDR3 protein: CASSRGSGLGGGPYNEQFF. For the CDR3, the DNA is TGCGCCAGCAGCCGAGGGTCGGGTTTGGGCGGAGGGCCCTACAATGAGCAGTTCTTC.

J is TRBJ1-1 and V is TRBV25-1; 9 nucleotides align to TRBD1. The CDR3 runs 12 residues. Losses at the gene ends were 4 bases for V and 12 bases for J; bases not matched to a gene: 6. Per the germline V gene, CDR1 is MGHDK and CDR2 is SYGVNS. CDR3 sequence (DNA): TGTGCCAGCAGTGTCCGGGACAGGGCAACTTTCTTT. It encodes CASSVRDRATFF.

The J gene is TRBJ2-1, the V gene TRBV14, with 8 bases fitting TRBD2. The length of the CDR3 is 14 residues. Germline V gene sequence: CDR1 SGHDN, CDR2 FVKESK. The J segment lost 7 bases and the V segment lost 3 bases, leaving 5 bases of the junction unmatched. CDR3 bases: TGTGCCAGCAGCCACCCAACGGGGGGGAATGAGCAGTTCTTC. Translation gives CASSHPTGGNEQFF.

CDR3 residues: CASSQDGTGLYGYTF. The CDR3 nucleotides read TGCGCCAGCAGCCAAGATGGAACAGGACTATATGGCTACACCTTC. The chain joins TRBV4-3 to TRBJ1-2, with D perhaps TRBD1 (5 bases). Germline V gives CDR1 LGHNA, CDR2 YSLEER. V was shortened by 0 bases and J by 5 bases, with 13 bases between the two germline ends. The CDR3 has 15 residues.

This chain links TRBV7-9 with TRBJ2-7, with D possibly TRBD2 on 6 matching bases. Trimming cost V 11 bases and J 0 bases, with 17 bases left between them. The CDR3 length is 14 residues. Germline CDR1 SEHNR, CDR2 FQNEAQ (reference sequence). In DNA form, the CDR3 reads TGTGCCTCCGAAGGGACTTGGAGCTCCTACGAGCAGTACTTC. This gives the protein CASEGTWSSYEQYF.

With respect to this clone: Other DNA sequences in this sample translate to the same CDR3. The CDR3 sequence is CASGFTGGDEQFF. DNA of the CDR3: TGTGCTAGTGGCTTTACAGGGGGTGACGAGCAGTTCTTC. V gene TRBV12-5 combines with J gene TRBJ2-1, with TRBD1 identical over 8 bases. The trim removed 6 bases at V and 10 bases at J, leaving 8 bases unmatched. The germline V gene has CDR1 LGHNT and CDR2 FRNRAP. The CDR3 sequence is 13 residues long.

A remark on this clone: The junction and the germline gene differ at one end; a read error may be behind it. This chain connects TRBV7-6 to TRBJ2-1, with 7 bases matching TRBD1. CDR1 is SGHVS, CDR2 FNYEAQ, per germline. The CDR3 has 16 amino acids. In nucleotides, the CDR3 is TGTGCCGGCAGCAAAACAGGGGAAATAGGGTTCGATGAGCAGTTCTTC. Its translation: CAGSKTGEIGFDEQFF.

The V call is TRBV2, the J call TRBJ2-7; TRBD2 aligns across 8 bases. CDR3 length: 15 residues. V lost 6 bases and J lost 2; bases outside the gene matches: 9. Germline V CDR1 and CDR2: SNHLY, FYNNEI. CDR3 nucleotides: TGTGCCAGCAGGGTAGCGGGAAGTCCCGCCTACGAGCAGTACTTC. Protein sequence: CASRVAGSPAYEQYF.

The chain couples TRBV27 to TRBJ2-3, with 7 bases identical to TRBD2. The V gene end was trimmed by 4 bases and the J gene end by 6 bases; junction bases not matched to a gene: 10. CDR1 is MNHEY and CDR2 is SMNVEV in the germline V gene (reference sequence). The CDR3 covers 15 residues. Here the CDR3 DNA reads TGTGCCAGCAGTTGGGAGGGTGGATCTTTGGATACGCAGTATTTT. Protein: CASSWEGGSLDTQYF.

V gene TRBV7-3 combines with J gene TRBJ2-7, with a tentative D call TRBD2 (6 bases). Germline assignment: CDR1 SGHTA and CDR2 FQGTGA. Trimming left V 5 bases short and J 2 bases short, with 16 bases between. The CDR3 is 15 residues long. CDR3 DNA sequence: TGTGCCAGCAGCCCAAGTGGAGGGTCCGCCTACGAGCAGTACTTC. This gives the protein CASSPSGGSAYEQYF.

This chain uses TRBV5-6 with TRBJ2-3; D ambiguous. CDR3 length equals 12 residues. Germline V gene lookup returns CDR1 SGHDT and CDR2 YYEEEE. V dropped 0 bases and J dropped 4 bases, with 3 bases sitting between them. The CDR3 reads CASSLAADTQYF. CDR3 nucleotide sequence: TGTGCCAGCAGCTTGGCAGCAGATACGCAGTATTTT.

This clone has only a few counts. The gene calls are TRBV28 and TRBJ1-2; 7 nucleotides line up with TRBD1. This CDR3 contains 13 residues. The ends lost 8 bases at V and 4 bases at J; junction bases unmatched: 7. Germline CDR1 is MDHEN and CDR2 is SYDVKM. As DNA, the CDR3 is TGTGCCAGCGTCGGGACAGCCGTCTATGGCTACACCTTC. Amino acid sequence: CASVGTAVYGYTF.

The chain is built from TRBV11-2 and TRBJ2-3, with 7 bases lining up with TRBD1. Trimming cost V 5 bases and J 2 bases; bases outside gene matches: 7. The germline gives CDR1 SGHAT, CDR2 FQNNGV. The CDR3 is made up of 15 amino acids. CDR3 coding DNA: TGTGCCAGCAGCCCAAGGGACAGAATCACAGATACGCAGTATTTT. It is translated as CASSPRDRITDTQYF.

This sequence joins TRBV29-1 and TRBJ2-7; 8 bases are shared with TRBD2. Looked up from germline, CDR1 is SQVTM and CDR2 is ANQGSEA. The V segment lost 3 bases and the J segment 2 bases; nucleotides outside the gene matches: 6. This CDR3 has 14 amino acids. This chain's CDR3 is CSVEVSGTAYEQYF. In nucleotides, the CDR3 is TGCAGCGTTGAGGTTAGCGGGACTGCCTACGAGCAGTACTTC.

The rearrangement uses TRBV5-6 and TRBJ2-7; the match to TRBD2 covers 8 bases. The CDR3 is 18 residues long. The trim removed 0 bases at V and 1 base at J, leaving 12 bases unmatched. Looked up from germline, CDR1 is SGHDT and CDR2 is YYEEEE. The CDR3 bases are TGTGCCAGCAGCTTGGCCAATTTTCCGGGGGGGCCGTCCTACGAGCAGTACTTC. Amino acids: CASSLANFPGGPSYEQYF.

V usage is TRBV6-4 and J usage is TRBJ2-2, with 7 bases aligning to TRBD1. CDR3 length equals 15 residues. J lost 4 bases, V lost 8 bases, and 10 bases had no gene match. Germline CDR1 is MRHNA and CDR2 is SNTAGT. The CDR3 DNA reads as TGTGCCAGCTGCCGGGACAGCCTTTGCACCGGGGAGCTGTTTTTT. Protein: CASCRDSLCTGELFF.

The chain is built from TRBV19 and TRBJ2-1, with 9 bases matching TRBD2. The CDR3 is made up of 14 amino acids. In germline, CDR1 is LNHDA, CDR2 SQIVND (reference sequence). Losses at the gene ends were 5 bases for V and 6 bases for J; bases not matched to a gene: 5. Here the CDR3 DNA reads TGTGCCAGTAGTTGGCTAGCGGGAAGCAATGAGCAGTTCTTC. This sequence encodes CASSWLAGSNEQFF. Based on the CDR3 plus reference TRBV19 and TRBJ2-1, the full variable domain is DGGITQSPKYLFRKEGQNVTLSCEQNLNHDAMYWYRQDPGQGLRLIYYSQIVNDFQKGDIAEGYSVSREKKESFPLTVTSAQKNPTAFYLCASSWLAGSNEQFFGPGTRLTVL.

The chain has TRBV19 and TRBJ2-7; TRBD2 aligns across 10 bases. CDR1 is LNHDA, CDR2 SQIVND, per germline (reference sequence). J was trimmed by 2 bases and V by 8 bases; bases with no gene match: 6. The CDR3 has 14 amino acids. Written as DNA, the CDR3 is TGTGCCAGTTCGACTAGCGGGCCGCCCTACGAGCAGTACTTC. It translates to CASSTSGPPYEQYF. Using reference TRBV19 and TRBJ2-7 for the parts outside the CDR3, the full variable domain is DGGITQSPKYLFRKEGQNVTLSCEQNLNHDAMYWYRQDPGQGLRLIYYSQIVNDFQKGDIAEGYSVSREKKESFPLTVTSAQKNPTAFYLCASSTSGPPYEQYFGPGTRLTVT.